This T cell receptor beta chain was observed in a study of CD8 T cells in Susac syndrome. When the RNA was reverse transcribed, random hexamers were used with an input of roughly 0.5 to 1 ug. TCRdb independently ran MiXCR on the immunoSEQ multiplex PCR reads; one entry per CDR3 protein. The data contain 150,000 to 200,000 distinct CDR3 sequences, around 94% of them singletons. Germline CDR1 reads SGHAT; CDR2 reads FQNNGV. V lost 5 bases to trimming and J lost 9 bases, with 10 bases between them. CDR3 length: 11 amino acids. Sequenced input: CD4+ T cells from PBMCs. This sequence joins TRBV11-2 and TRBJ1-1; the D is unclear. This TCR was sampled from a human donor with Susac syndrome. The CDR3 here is CASSLQTQAFF. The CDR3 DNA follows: TGTGCCAGCAGCCTACAGACTCAAGCTTTCTTT.